These 8 T cell receptor beta chains originate from one sample sequenced in a study of blood T cell repertoires in COVID-19. Only in-frame clones appear in the TCRdb table, and some are missing; sequencing was by immunoSEQ multiplex PCR. The sample records roughly 290,000 clones, 89% being singletons. Sequencing was performed on PBMCs or T cells enriched from blood (not recorded which). Receptors were obtained from a woman aged 35 to 49 who had recovered from COVID-19.

The J gene is TRBJ1-1, the V gene TRBV19; D perhaps matches TRBD1 (6 bases). The CDR3 is made up of 15 amino acids. Germline V gene sequence: CDR1 LNHDA, CDR2 SQIVND (reference sequence). V was shortened by 4 bases and J by 2 bases, with 14 bases between the two germline ends. The CDR3 DNA is TGTGCCAGTAGTACGAAGCGGACAGCAAACACTGAAGCTTTCTTT. Amino acid sequence: CASSTKRTANTEAFF.

The rearrangement links TRBV2 to TRBJ1-6; tentative D call: TRBD1 (6 bases). This CDR3 spans 15 amino acids. Germline lookup yields CDR1 SNHLY and CDR2 FYNNEI. The V end lost 6 bases, the J end lost 4 bases, and 13 bases lay between the germline ends. Written as DNA, the CDR3 is TGTGCCAGCAGAAAACAGGGAAGTTATAATTCACCCCTCCACTTT. Residues: CASRKQGSYNSPLHF.

Only a few counts were recorded for this clone. V is TRBV11-2 and J is TRBJ2-2; the D gene is possibly TRBD2 (5 bases). The length of the CDR3 is 14 residues. Trimming shortened V by 0 bases and J by 6 bases, and 8 bases separated the two germline ends. Germline-derived CDR1 and CDR2 are SGHAT and FQNNGV. The CDR3 sequence: CASSLDWTAGELFF. The CDR3 region has the DNA TGTGCCAGCAGCTTAGATTGGACTGCCGGGGAGCTGTTTTTT.

This chain joins TRBV2 and TRBJ1-1; no reliable D call. The CDR3 spans 14 residues. V lost 6 bases and J lost 6, with 17 bases in between. Germline V CDR1 and CDR2: SNHLY, FYNNEI. The CDR3 here is CASSPFLAGSEAFF. Written as DNA, the CDR3 is TGTGCCAGCAGCCCTTTTCTTGCGGGGTCTGAAGCTTTCTTT.

The V call is TRBV9, the J call TRBJ2-3; D is unresolved. CDR3 size: 14 residues. Germline values: CDR1 SGDLS, CDR2 YYNGEE. The germline V and J ends were trimmed by 3 bases and 4 bases, with 12 bases remaining between them. CDR3 residues: CASSAVPRPDTQYF. For the CDR3, the DNA is TGTGCCAGCAGCGCCGTTCCTAGGCCAGATACGCAGTATTTT.

The V call is TRBV5-1, the J call TRBJ2-3; a possible D gene is TRBD1 (6 bases). Trimming left V 0 bases short and J 5 bases short, with 10 bases between. The CDR3 is 14 residues long. The germline V gene has CDR1 SGHRS and CDR2 YFSETQ. The CDR3: CASSLETGRDTQYF. CDR3 DNA sequence: TGCGCCAGCAGCTTGGAGACAGGCAGAGATACGCAGTATTTT.

This clone has a single count. The CDR3 DNA is TGTGCGGGGGGGATCAGACTGGAGACCCAGTACTTC. Translating it yields CAGGIRLETQYF. The rearrangement joins TRBV2 to TRBJ2-5, with 7 bases lining up with TRBD2. In germline, CDR1 is SNHLY, CDR2 FYNNEI. The CDR3 spans 12 residues.

The chain employs TRBV4-2 and TRBJ1-4, with TRBD1 identical over 11 bases. Germline-derived CDR1 and CDR2 are LGHNA and YNFKEQ. The CDR3 consists of 14 residues. The V gene end was trimmed by 4 bases and the J gene end by 7 bases; junction bases not matched to a gene: 2. CDR3 in amino acids: CASSRTGGVEKLFF. The CDR3 DNA is TGTGCCAGCAGCCGGACAGGGGGCGTTGAAAAACTGTTTTTT.